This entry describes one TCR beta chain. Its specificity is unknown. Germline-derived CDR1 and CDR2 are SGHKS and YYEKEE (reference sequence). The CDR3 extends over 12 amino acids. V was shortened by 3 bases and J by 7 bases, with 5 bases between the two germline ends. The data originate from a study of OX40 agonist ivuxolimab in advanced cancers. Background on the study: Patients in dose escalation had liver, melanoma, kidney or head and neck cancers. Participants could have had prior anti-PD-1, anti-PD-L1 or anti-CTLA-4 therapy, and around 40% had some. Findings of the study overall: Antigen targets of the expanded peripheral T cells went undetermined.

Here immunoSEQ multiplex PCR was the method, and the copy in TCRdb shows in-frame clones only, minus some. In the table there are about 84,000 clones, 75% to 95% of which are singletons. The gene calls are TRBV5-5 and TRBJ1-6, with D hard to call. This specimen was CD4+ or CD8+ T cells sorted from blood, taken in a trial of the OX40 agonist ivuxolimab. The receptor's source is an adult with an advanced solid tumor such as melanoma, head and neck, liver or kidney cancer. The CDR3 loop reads CASSSSNSPLHF. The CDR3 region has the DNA TGTGCCAGCAGCTCATCGAATTCACCCCTCCACTTT.